The 12 T cell receptor beta chains reported below all come from one sample, sequenced in a study of T cells in Graves' hyperthyroidism and ophthalmopathy. RNA transcripts yielded amplified TCR beta CDR3 regions. During a first-round RT-PCR of the TCR CDR3, the HTBI primer set was used. Using its own MiXCR run on the multiplex PCR reads, TCRdb lists one record per CDR3 protein. Among approximately 870,000 distinct CDR3 sequences, more than 30% were seen once, and the ten largest hold about 8.9%. Material for sequencing was blood. The receptors derive from a man between 18 and 29 years old with Graves' hyperthyroidism.

This chain connects TRBV19 to TRBJ1-1; D is unclear. Germline V gene sequence: CDR1 LNHDA, CDR2 SQIVND (reference sequence). CDR3 length equals 13 residues. The V end lost 3 bases, the J end lost 3 bases, and 8 bases lay between the germline ends. CDR3 nucleotides: TGTGCCAGTAGTATTTTCGCGGACACTGAAGCTTTCTTT. Translation: CASSIFADTEAFF.

This clonotype was seen more than once but under ten times. V usage is TRBV12-3 or TRBV12-4 and J usage is TRBJ2-7; 8 positions match TRBD1. The CDR3 covers 13 residues. V shed 8 bases, J shed 2 bases, and the junction held 5 bases outside the gene matches. CDR3 bases: TGTGCCAGCTGCCTGGACAGGGCCTACGAGCAGTACTTC. It translates to CASCLDRAYEQYF.

This clonotype was seen repeatedly, ten times or more. The rearrangement links TRBV29-1 to TRBJ2-2; D assignment may be TRBD1 or TRBD2 (5 bases each). V dropped 4 bases and J dropped 5 bases, with 14 bases sitting between them. There are 14 residues in the CDR3. Per the germline V gene, CDR1 is SQVTM and CDR2 is ANQGSEA. The CDR3 sequence is CSVVGTEGTGELFF. The CDR3 DNA follows: TGCAGCGTTGTAGGGACCGAAGGAACCGGGGAGCTGTTTTTT.

Comments on this clonotype: A much larger clone differs by one base, so this may be a read error. No conserved phenylalanine or tryptophan is present at the end of the CDR3, so a read error is the likely explanation. CDR3 DNA sequence: TGTGCCAGCAGGGATAGTCTTGCTTTCCTT. Amino acids: CASRDSLAFL. V usage is TRBV2 and J usage is TRBJ1-1; D is uncertain. The CDR3 runs 10 residues. V gave up 6 bases and J gave up 11 bases, with 10 bases separating them. Germline assignment: CDR1 SNHLY and CDR2 FYNNEI.

This chain joins TRBV7-3 and TRBJ1-2; TRBD1 is a possible D gene (5 bases). The CDR3 spans 15 residues. The germline V and J ends were trimmed by 0 bases and 8 bases, with 16 bases remaining between them. Germline V gene sequence: CDR1 SGHTA, CDR2 FQGTGA. CDR3 in DNA: TGTGCCAGCAGCTTAACGGCAGGACCCGCAGGGGGCTACACCTTC. This sequence encodes CASSLTAGPAGGYTF.

Many counts were recorded for this clonotype. The gene calls are TRBV24-1 and TRBJ2-5; D is undetermined. The germline CDR1 and CDR2 sequences are KGHDR and SFDVKD. The CDR3 has 15 residues. V lost 7 bases, J lost 1 base, and 15 bases lay in between. The CDR3 is CATRAPVRLQETQYF. The CDR3 DNA is TGTGCCACCAGGGCCCCGGTTCGGCTCCAAGAGACCCAGTACTTC.

This clonotype appeared many times. The chain combines TRBV2 with TRBJ1-2; D uncertain. Trimming left V 0 bases short and J 12 bases short, with 8 bases between. Germline loops: CDR1 SNHLY, CDR2 FYNNEI. This CDR3 has 11 amino acids. The CDR3 sequence: CASSEALAHTF. CDR3 DNA sequence: TGTGCCAGCAGTGAAGCCCTGGCGCACACCTTC. Complete variable domain (other parts from reference TRBV2 and TRBJ1-2): EPEVTQTPSHQVTQMGQEVILRCVPISNHLYFYWYRQILGQKVEFLVSFYNNEISEKSEIFDDQFSVERPDGSNFTLKIRSTKLEDSAMYFCASSEALAHTFGSGTRLTVV.

Note on this clonotype: A much larger clone lies a single base off, so this may be a read error. V and J are TRBV2 and TRBJ1-5, with a tentative D call TRBD1 (5 bases). Germline-derived CDR1 and CDR2 are SNHLY and FYNNEI. The CDR3 spans 16 residues. The CDR3 nucleotides read TGTGCCAGCAGTGTGGAGACAGATAATAGCAGTCAGCCCCAGCATTTT. Its translation: CASSVETDNSSQPQHF.

The chain uses TRBV2 and TRBJ1-4; weak D call: TRBD1 (6 bases). Germline values: CDR1 SNHLY, CDR2 FYNNEI. The V end was cut by 5 bases, the J end by 0 bases, with 13 bases between. CDR3 length equals 16 residues. This CDR3 is CASSYLQGATNEKLFF. The CDR3 DNA is TGTGCCAGCAGTTACCTACAGGGTGCAACTAATGAAAAACTGTTTTTT.

The chain links TRBV24-1 to TRBJ1-5; maybe TRBD1 (5 bases). Trimming removed 11 bases at V and 6 bases at J, with 16 bases between. The CDR3 runs to 13 residues. CDR1 and CDR2 from the germline V gene are KGHDR and SFDVKD. CDR3 DNA: TGTGCCAGCAGACCGACAGTCCGTCAGCCCCAGCATTTT. This translates into CASRPTVRQPQHF.

As regards this clonotype: Given a much more abundant clone one base away, this may be a read error. The CDR3 sequence is CSARMDGGTEAFF. DNA of the CDR3: TGCAGTGCCCGGATGGACGGAGGCACTGAAGCTTTCTTT. This chain joins TRBV20-1 and TRBJ1-1; no clear D. Germline V gene sequence: CDR1 DFQATT, CDR2 SNEGSKA (reference sequence). The CDR3 length is 13 residues. V shed 6 bases and J shed 4 bases, with 15 bases lying between them.

This clonotype has only a few counts. The chain carries TRBV12-3 or TRBV12-4 and TRBJ1-1; tentatively, D is TRBD1 (5 bases). Between the trimmed V and J ends, which lost 6 bases and 0 bases, there was a span of 14 bases. This CDR3 has 15 amino acids. This chain's CDR3 is CASSGAAIMNTEAFF. CDR3 DNA: TGTGCCAGCAGCGGGGCAGCCATTATGAACACTGAAGCTTTCTTT.